Listed below are T cell receptor beta chains from one sample, sequenced in a study of T cell changes during pregnancy in multiple sclerosis. The data were produced by immunoSEQ multiplex PCR, yet TCRdb's version contains in-frame clones alone and is incomplete. Of around 15,000 clones in the sample, roughly 86% were seen once. The source material was CD8+ T cells from peripheral blood mononuclear cells, sampled in the second trimester of pregnancy. These receptors all come from a female donor in good health, enrolled as a control in a pregnancy study. Each CDR3 is given without its conserved first and last residue.

V,J,CDR3
TRBV29-1,TRBJ2-7,SVQGGKNYEQY
TRBV30,TRBJ1-5,AWSVTVFGPQH
TRBV11-2,TRBJ1-4,ASSLKGQGILVEKLF
TRBV4-3,TRBJ1-1,ASSPGGAGTEAF
TRBV4-1,TRBJ1-5,ASSQDLGDQPQH
TRBV4-3,TRBJ1-1,ASSQVQGTSVNTEAF
TRBV7-8,TRBJ1-1,ASSLANWRVGAF
TRBV14,TRBJ1-2,ASSQLEGGGYT
TRBV4-3,TRBJ1-4,ASSQDYRGRDEKLF
TRBV5-1,TRBJ1-5,ASSLDSYQPQH
TRBV9,TRBJ2-2,ASSEGADANTGELF
TRBV30,TRBJ1-3,AWSVGANHISGNTIY
TRBV29-1,TRBJ1-3,SVEAGQGINTIY
TRBV4-3,TRBJ2-7,ASSQDRAGYSYEQY
TRBV9,TRBJ2-2,ASSVVVAGELF
TRBV19,TRBJ2-1,ASSIGVGEDEQF
TRBV27,TRBJ2-5,ASSFVGADQETQY
TRBV2,TRBJ1-5,ASSSQEISNQPQH
TRBV6-5,TRBJ1-4,ASSSYTGIVEKLF
TRBV27,TRBJ2-1,ATSKGGDKQF
TRBV14,TRBJ1-2,ASSQGRGTANYGYT
TRBV19,TRBJ1-1,ASGPLVGGSEAF
TRBV6-1,TRBJ2-3,ASSDLAGGALSYSTDTQY
TRBV7-2,TRBJ2-5,ASSLSQREPGTQY
TRBV7-9,TRBJ1-4,ASSPGTGGTNEKLF
TRBV4-3,TRBJ2-1,ASSQDRGRDEQF
TRBV10-3,TRBJ2-3,AITPAGASTDTQY
TRBV30,TRBJ2-1,AWTNNEQF
TRBV4-3,TRBJ2-1,ASSQQEGGYNEQF
TRBV9,TRBJ2-1,ASSLGGGFTAHNEQF
TRBV7-7,TRBJ2-2,ASSLTTGQPNTGELF
TRBV18,TRBJ1-1,ASSYRVNTEAF
TRBV7-8,TRBJ1-6,ASSLSQGSYNSPLH